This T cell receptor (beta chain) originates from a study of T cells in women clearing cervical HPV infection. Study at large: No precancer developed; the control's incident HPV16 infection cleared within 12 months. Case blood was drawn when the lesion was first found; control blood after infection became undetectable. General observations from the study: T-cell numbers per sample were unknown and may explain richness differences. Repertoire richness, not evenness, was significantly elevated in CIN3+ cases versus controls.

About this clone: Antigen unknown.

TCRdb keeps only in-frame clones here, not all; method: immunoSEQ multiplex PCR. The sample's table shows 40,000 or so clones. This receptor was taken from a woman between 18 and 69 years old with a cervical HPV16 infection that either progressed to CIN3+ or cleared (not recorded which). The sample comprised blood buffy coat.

CDR3 residues: CSVALPWGTSYEQYF. The sequenced part of the CDR3 DNA is TGCAGCGTTGCCCTCCCATGGGGGACTAGCTACGAG. The chain joins TRBV29-1 to TRBJ2-7; 8 bases match TRBD2. The read ends 3 residues before the CDR3 terminus; that terminus is restored from the germline J gene. Unmatched junction bases numbered 11, after V lost 4 bases and J lost 3 bases. The CDR3 extends over 15 amino acids. CDR1 and CDR2 from the germline V gene are SQVTM and ANQGSEA.